These 23 T cell receptor beta chains were sequenced from one sample in a study of blood T cells in healthy people across ages. A sample-barcoded 5' primer and a J-beta primer mix were used in a second PCR of roughly 6 to 11 cycles. A single record per CDR3 protein comes from TCRdb applying MiXCR to the 5' RACE reads. The profile shows 800,000 to 1,000,000 distinct CDR3 sequences, 45% to 50% of them singletons. What was sequenced was blood. Receptors originate from a man under 40 in good health.

The chain links TRBV5-1 to TRBJ2-2, with D hard to call. Trimming removed 4 bases at V and 1 base at J, with 11 bases between. The germline V gene encodes CDR1 SGHRS and CDR2 YFSETQ. This CDR3 spans 15 amino acids. The CDR3 sequence: CASSPSGLNTGELFF. The CDR3 nucleotides are TGCGCCAGCAGCCCTTCCGGTCTGAACACCGGGGAGCTGTTTTTT.

The chain recombines TRBV4-3 with TRBJ2-6, with D perhaps matching TRBD1 (6 bases). This CDR3 has 17 residues. Germline CDR1 LGHNA, CDR2 YSLEER. V lost 0 bases and J 2 bases, leaving 11 bases between the germline ends. The chain's CDR3 is CASSQDGQGTGANVLTF. The CDR3 nucleotides are TGCGCCAGCAGCCAAGATGGCCAGGGGACTGGGGCCAACGTCCTGACTTTC.

This clonotype was counted between two and nine times. The J gene is TRBJ1-4, the V gene TRBV29-1; 7 bases map to TRBD1. J was trimmed by 8 bases and V by 7 bases; bases with no gene match: 7. Germline CDR1 reads SQVTM; CDR2 reads ANQGSEA. The CDR3 has 12 amino acids. CDR3 region: CSATEQGEKLFF. CDR3 in DNA: TGCAGCGCTACGGAACAGGGGGAAAAACTGTTTTTT.

The chain joins TRBV4-3 to TRBJ1-6; possible D gene TRBD1, 5 bases. The CDR3 is 18 residues long. CDR1 is LGHNA, CDR2 YSLEER, per germline. Trimming took 0 bases from V and 3 from J, leaving 15 bases between them. In nucleotides, the CDR3 is TGCGCCAGCAGCCAAGAAGTTGGAGGGGATAACTATAATTCACCCCTCCACTTT. The encoded protein is CASSQEVGGDNYNSPLHF.

The gene calls are TRBV11-3 and TRBJ1-4; 11 bases are shared with TRBD1. The CDR3 is 14 residues long. Germline assignment: CDR1 SGHNT and CDR2 YENEEA. With V trimmed by 4 bases and J by 8 bases, 3 bases remained unmatched. In DNA form, the CDR3 reads TGTGCCAGCAGCTCCCGGGACAGGGGGGAAAAACTGTTTTTT. As protein: CASSSRDRGEKLFF. Together with reference TRBV11-3 and TRBJ1-4, the CDR3 gives the full variable domain: EAGVVQSPRYKIIEKKQPVAFWCNPISGHNTLYWYLQNLGQGPELLIRYENEEAVDDSQLPKDRFSAERLKGVDSTLKIQPAELGDSAVYLCASSSRDRGEKLFFGSGTQLSVL.

The CDR3 DNA sequence: TGTGCCAGCAGTTTCTATGGTGGGACTAGCGGGTACGAGCAGTACTTC. This translates into CASSFYGGTSGYEQYF. The J gene is TRBJ2-7, the V gene TRBV28; 12 nucleotides align to TRBD2. The CDR3 extends over 16 amino acids. CDR1 is MDHEN, CDR2 SYDVKM, per germline. Trimming removed 3 bases from V and 4 bases from J; junction bases left unmatched: 7.

The rearrangement links TRBV30 to TRBJ1-4, with 10 nucleotides matching TRBD1. V lost 0 bases to trimming and J lost 8 bases; unmatched junction nucleotides: 3. CDR3 length equals 14 residues. Germline V lookup: CDR1 GTSNPN, CDR2 SVGIG (reference sequence). In DNA, the CDR3 is TGTGCCTGGAGTGTAGGGACAGGGGAGGAAAAACTGTTTTTT. Protein product: CAWSVGTGEEKLFF.

This clonotype was seen once. This clone may be a read error of a much larger clone one base away. V gene TRBV29-1 combines with J gene TRBJ2-5; D remains ambiguous. The V end was cut by 1 base, the J end by 11 bases, with 20 bases between. The length of the CDR3 is 14 residues. The germline V gene has CDR1 SQVTM and CDR2 ANQGSEA. The CDR3 DNA is TGCAGCGTTGAAGGGCAGGTATGCTACAATGAGCAGTACTTC. This encodes CSVEGQVCYNEQYF.

This chain joins TRBV3-1 and TRBJ2-3; TRBD2 is a possible D gene (6 bases). CDR1 and CDR2 (germline): LGHDT, YNNKEL (reference sequence). Trimming shortened V by 2 bases and J by 4 bases, and 13 bases separated the two germline ends. The CDR3 is 15 amino acids. DNA of the CDR3: TGTGCCAGCAGCCAACCTAGCTCGGGGGCAGATACGCAGTATTTT. This codes for CASSQPSSGADTQYF.

This chain uses TRBV29-1 with TRBJ2-7; D perhaps matches TRBD1 (6 bases). Trimming took off 7 bases at V and 0 bases at J, with 10 bases between the two ends. The CDR3 length is 12 residues. CDR1 and CDR2 (germline): SQVTM, ANQGSEA. The chain's CDR3 is CSAVGGSYEQYF. The CDR3 DNA sequence: TGCAGCGCTGTAGGGGGCTCCTACGAGCAGTACTTC.

The rearrangement joins TRBV21-1 to TRBJ1-5. TRBV21-1 is described as a pseudogene. The CDR3 runs 14 residues. CDR3 in DNA: TGTGCCAGCAGCAAATGTGAGGAGGATCAGCCCCAGCATTTT. Translating it yields CASSKCEEDQPQHF.

This clonotype was seen more than once but under ten times. The V and J genes are TRBV11-1 and TRBJ1-2; unclear D gene. Trimming took 5 bases from V and 2 from J, leaving 9 bases between them. Germline V gene sequence: CDR1 SGHAT, CDR2 FQDESV (reference sequence). The CDR3 length is 13 residues. The CDR3 sequence is CASSRLENYGYTF. Written as DNA, the CDR3 is TGTGCCAGCAGCCGCCTAGAAAACTATGGCTACACCTTC. Looking up the rest from reference TRBV11-1 and TRBJ1-2 gives the full variable domain: EAEVAQSPRYKITEKSQAVAFWCDPISGHATLYWYRQILGQGPELLVQFQDESVVDDSQLPKDRFSAERLKGVDSTLKIQPAELGDSAMYLCASSRLENYGYTFGSGTRLTVV.

This rearrangement joins TRBV20-1 to TRBJ2-7; no clear D gene. The length of the CDR3 is 13 residues. Germline CDR1 reads DFQATT; CDR2 reads SNEGSKA (reference sequence). Trimming shortened V by 1 base and J by 2 bases, and 9 bases separated the two germline ends. For the CDR3, the DNA is TGCAGTGCTAGAGGAAAGGTAGCCTACGAGCAGTACTTC. Encoded protein: CSARGKVAYEQYF.

This clonotype was recorded once. V gene TRBV6-5 combines with J gene TRBJ2-7, with 7 bases aligning to TRBD1. Trimming took 0 bases from V and 0 from J; bases not matched to a gene: 2. Germline assignment: CDR1 MNHEY and CDR2 SVGAGI. This CDR3 contains 15 residues. CDR3 nucleotides: TGTGCCAGCAGTTACTCCAGGGGGAGCTCCTACGAGCAGTACTTC. Translated, it gives CASSYSRGSSYEQYF.

This chain uses TRBV28 with TRBJ2-7; tentative D call: TRBD1 (5 bases). Trimming stripped 2 bases from V and 9 bases from J, with 8 bases between. The germline V gene encodes CDR1 MDHEN and CDR2 SYDVKM. This CDR3 has 11 residues. The CDR3 is CASSLQGWQYF. The CDR3 nucleotides read TGTGCCAGCAGTTTACAGGGCTGGCAGTACTTC.

The rearrangement joins TRBV9 to TRBJ1-1; a possible D gene is TRBD1 (5 bases). Germline CDR1 is SGDLS and CDR2 is YYNGEE. The CDR3 covers 14 residues. V gave up 4 bases and J gave up 4 bases, with 14 bases separating them. The CDR3 reads CASSPPLGGTEAFF. CDR3 bases: TGTGCCAGCAGCCCCCCCCTCGGGGGCACTGAAGCTTTCTTT.

This clonotype appeared a few times. This chain uses TRBV5-1 with TRBJ1-6; D not resolved. This CDR3 comprises 14 residues. Germline lookup yields CDR1 SGHRS and CDR2 YFSETQ. The V and J ends lost 0 bases and 8 bases respectively, with 9 bases between them. CDR3 in amino acids: CASSLADLHSPLHF. The CDR3 DNA reads TGCGCCAGCAGCTTGGCTGACCTCCATTCACCCCTCCACTTT.

This clonotype was observed a handful of times. The CDR3 DNA reads TGTGCCAGTGACAGCTCTGGGGCCAACGTCCTGACTTTC. Its translation is CASDSSGANVLTF. The V gene is TRBV2, the J gene TRBJ2-6; D possibly corresponds to TRBD1 (5 bases). The CDR3 has 13 residues. Germline CDR1 is SNHLY and CDR2 is FYNNEI. The V end was cut by 9 bases, the J end by 0 bases, with 6 bases between. Full variable domain (outside the CDR3, taken from reference TRBV2 and TRBJ2-6): EPEVTQTPSHQVTQMGQEVILRCVPISNHLYFYWYRQILGQKVEFLVSFYNNEISEKSEIFDDQFSVERPDGSNFTLKIRSTKLEDSAMYFCASDSSGANVLTFGAGSRLTVL.

This clonotype was counted a few times. The chain recombines TRBV5-1 with TRBJ1-2; no clear D gene. CDR1 and CDR2 from the germline V gene are SGHRS and YFSETQ. Deletions cut 0 bases from V and 8 bases from J, with 8 bases between. This CDR3 is built from 12 residues. CDR3 coding DNA: TGCGCCAGCAGCTTGGCAGCAGGAGGCTACACCTTC. Translation gives CASSLAAGGYTF.

This clonotype was detected only a few times. The V gene is TRBV7-2, the J gene TRBJ1-2; D unresolved. This CDR3 is built from 14 residues. Deletions cut 5 bases from V and 1 base from J, with 11 bases between. CDR1 is SGHTA, CDR2 FQGNSA, per germline. CDR3 amino acids: CASSQGGGNYGYTF. CDR3 DNA sequence: TGTGCCAGCAGCCAAGGAGGCGGTAACTATGGCTACACCTTC.

In DNA form, the CDR3 reads TGTGCCAGCAGTGACAGGTTCTCTAGCACAGATACGCAGTATTTT. This translates into CASSDRFSSTDTQYF. The J gene is TRBJ2-3, the V gene TRBV6-5, with D possibly being TRBD1 (6 bases). With 5 bases removed from V and 0 bases from J, the gap between germline ends came to 12 bases. The CDR3 runs 15 residues. Germline V gene data show CDR1 as MNHEY and CDR2 as SVGAGI.

In nucleotides, the CDR3 is TGTGCCAGCAGTTTAATAGGGGGTGCTGAAAAACTGTTTTTT. Amino acids: CASSLIGGAEKLFF. This chain connects TRBV27 to TRBJ1-4, with D possibly TRBD1 on 6 matching bases. Trimming removed 2 bases from V and 7 bases from J, with 11 bases in between. The CDR3 contains 14 residues. Germline lookup yields CDR1 MNHEY and CDR2 SMNVEV (reference sequence).

CDR3: CASSVAGVGQETQYF. The CDR3 region has the DNA TGTGCCAGCAGCGTAGCCGGGGTGGGCCAAGAGACCCAGTACTTC. This rearrangement joins TRBV9 to TRBJ2-5; tentatively, D is TRBD2 (5 bases). V was shortened by 0 bases and J by 1 base, with 10 bases between the two germline ends. The CDR3 loop spans 15 amino acids. Germline V gene lookup returns CDR1 SGDLS and CDR2 YYNGEE. Full variable domain (remainder filled in from reference TRBV9 and TRBJ2-5): DSGVTQTPKHLITATGQRVTLRCSPRSGDLSVYWYQQSLDQGLQFLIQYYNGEERAKGNILERFSAQQFPDLHSELNLSSLELGDSALYFCASSVAGVGQETQYFGPGTRLLVL.